This TCR beta chain was captured in a study of response to subunit inactivated influenza vaccine. This clonotype occurred many times. V gave up 0 bases and J gave up 2 bases, with 8 bases separating them. The germline V gene has CDR1 MNHEY and CDR2 SVGAGI. This CDR3 comprises 14 residues. MiXCR, run by TCRdb on the RT-PCR reads, gives a single entry per CDR3 protein. The repertoire holds about half a million distinct CDR3 sequences, with less than 8% as singletons. The gene calls are TRBV6-5 and TRBJ2-7; D ambiguous. This TCR derives from a man aged 50-75 years who received an inactivated influenza vaccine. The sequencing used PBMCs from blood, collected roughly 24 months after vaccination. The CDR3 bases are TGTGCCAGCAGTTACTCGTCGCTCACCTACGAGCAGTACTTC. Amino acids: CASSYSSLTYEQYF.